Sequencing of this T cell receptor (beta chain) was carried out in a study of control samples from healthy donors and cancer patients. This CDR3 is 15 amino acids long. V was shortened by 4 bases and J by 1 base, with 13 bases between the two germline ends. Per germline, CDR1 SEHNR and CDR2 FQNEAQ (reference sequence). Produced via immunoSEQ multiplex PCR; TCRdb's table is partial and in-frame only. The sample carries 61,000 or so clones, around 90% recorded once. Sequencing used PBMCs. The clonotype was recovered from a man aged 60 to 75 with colorectal cancer. The V call is TRBV7-9, the J call TRBJ1-1; perhaps TRBD1 as D (6 bases). This CDR3 reads CASSSSRGANTEAFF. For the CDR3, the DNA is TGTGCCAGCAGCTCCTCGCGGGGGGCGAACACTGAAGCTTTCTTT.